The 8 T cell receptor beta chains listed next were all sequenced from one sample in a study of TET2 disruption in CD19-targeted CAR T cells. Treatment here: autologous CTL019 cells: CD19 CAR with 4-1BB and CD3 zeta domains. What these receptors recognize is not known. Generated by immunoSEQ multiplex PCR, the TCRdb table keeps only in-frame clones and is missing some. Its table lists 25,000 to 30,000 clones. The sequences come from CD8- CAR+ T cells sorted from cultured blood T cells, collected for CD19 CAR T cell therapy. Subset in this sample: CD8-negative CAR-positive T cells from the infusion product. The receptor set was obtained from a man aged 65 to 85 with chronic lymphocytic leukemia.

Details on this clone: The CDR3 end falls 3 residues outside the read, so it is completed with the germline J gene. The rearrangement joins TRBV18 to TRBJ1-2; TRBD1 aligns across 7 bases. CDR1 is KGHSH and CDR2 is LQKENI in the germline V gene. The CDR3 extends over 15 amino acids. Losses at the gene ends were 5 bases for V and 7 bases for J; bases not matched to a gene: 13. The part of the CDR3 DNA that was read is TGTGCCAGCTCAGCCCTACAGGGGACGGAGGGTGGC. Translating gives CASSALQGTEGG. The CDR3, in full, reads CASSALQGTEGGYTF.

Concerning this clone: With the read ending 3 residues before the CDR3 end, the germline J gene is used to fill in that end. The V call is TRBV5-1, the J call TRBJ2-5, with D perhaps matching TRBD1 (5 bases). The CDR3 is made up of 15 amino acids. The germline V gene encodes CDR1 SGHRS and CDR2 YFSETQ. The V end was cut by 7 bases, the J end by 3 bases, with 19 bases between. The covered CDR3 bases are TGCGCCAGCCAAGGCGATCAGGGCCGAAAAGAGACC. Translating gives CASQGDQGRKET. The complete CDR3 sequence is CASQGDQGRKETQYF.

The CDR3 DNA, read in part, is TGTGCCAGCAGTTTCCCTACTACTCAGGGCCATCTGAGGCAGCCC. It codes for CASSFPTTQGHLRQP. In full, the CDR3 reads CASSFPTTQGHLRQPQHF. The chain links TRBV27 to TRBJ1-5, with TRBD1 as a possible D gene (5 bases). The read halts 3 residues ahead of the CDR3 end, with the missing end drawn from the germline J gene. CDR1 is MNHEY and CDR2 is SMNVEV in the germline V gene (reference sequence). Trimming pared 3 bases from V and 7 bases from J, leaving 25 bases between. This CDR3 spans 18 amino acids.

Regarding this clone: The read terminates 3 residues ahead of where the CDR3 ends, so the germline J gene completes it. The V gene is TRBV29-1, the J gene TRBJ2-3; no reliable D call. V was pared by 3 bases and J by 2 bases, with 12 bases between. Germline V lookup: CDR1 SQVTM, CDR2 ANQGSEA. The CDR3 sequence is 14 residues long. This CDR3 reads CSVDDRVLTDTQYF. The sequenced part of the CDR3 DNA is TGCAGCGTTGACGACCGGGTCCTCACAGATACG.

CDR3: CASSVGDGTGTSTDTQYF. CDR3 DNA, as far as it was read: TGTGCCAGCAGCGTAGGGGATGGGACTGGGACTAGCACAGATACG. The chain uses TRBV9 and TRBJ2-3; weak D call: TRBD2 (6 bases). The DNA ends 3 residues before the CDR3 does, and the rest of the CDR3 is filled in from the germline J gene. This CDR3 has 18 amino acids. The germline gives CDR1 SGDLS, CDR2 YYNGEE. Trimming removed 0 bases at V and 0 bases at J, with 17 bases between. Drawing the rest from reference TRBV9 and TRBJ2-3, the complete variable domain is DSGVTQTPKHLITATGQRVTLRCSPRSGDLSVYWYQQSLDQGLQFLIQYYNGEERAKGNILERFSAQQFPDLHSELNLSSLELGDSALYFCASSVGDGTGTSTDTQYFGPGTRLTVL.

CDR3 sequence: CASSPGTGGHDYTF. The covered CDR3 bases are TGTGCCAGCTCCCCCGGGACAGGGGGCCACGAC. This chain links TRBV18 with TRBJ1-2; 12 nucleotides agree with TRBD1. The read is 3 residues too short to cover the CDR3 end, so that end is filled in from the germline J gene. The CDR3 has 14 residues. Germline CDR1 reads KGHSH; CDR2 reads LQKENI.

Concerning this clone itself: The read halts 3 residues ahead of the CDR3 end, with the missing end drawn from the germline J gene. The chain couples TRBV19 to TRBJ2-3, with 8 bases fitting TRBD2. V shed 6 bases and J 0 bases; nucleotides not matched to a gene: 8. The CDR3 totals 16 residues. Germline CDR1 and CDR2: LNHDA and SQIVND (reference sequence). CDR3 amino acids: CASSWAGGRSTDTQYF. CDR3 DNA (partial): TGTGCCAGTAGCTGGGCGGGGGGACGTAGCACAGATACG.

In the case of this clone: A junction boundary mismatches the germline segment, possibly from a read error. The read comes to an end 3 residues before the CDR3 does, leaving the germline J gene to fill in the end. The chain recombines TRBV7-2 with TRBJ2-3, with TRBD2 identical over 9 bases. Germline V CDR1 and CDR2: SGHTA, FQGNSA. The CDR3 extends over 15 amino acids. Incomplete CDR3 DNA: TGTGCCAGCAGCTTAACGGGGACTAGCACAAATACG. As protein: CASSLTGTSTNT. From start to end, the CDR3 is CASSLTGTSTNTQYF.